This TCR beta chain stems from a study of blood T cell repertoires in COVID-19. Study background: Acute-phase and convalescent COVID-19 samples originated in the United States, Italy and Spain. Sources were T cells, B-cell-depleted T cells, or PBMCs; the material itself was cDNA or gDNA.

V lost 8 bases and J lost 6; bases outside the gene matches: 18. Germline V lookup: CDR1 MNHEY, CDR2 SMNVEV (reference sequence). The length of the CDR3 is 17 residues. A Seattle source enrolled patients during active infection and followed them longitudinally. Libraries were prepared by immunoSEQ multiplex PCR; TCRdb keeps only in-frame clonotypes and omits some of them. The repertoire has 85,000 to 130,000 clones, 70% to 80% of them found once; the top ten carry approximately 6.2%. The sequence derives from a man aged 80 or over with COVID-19, enrolled during active disease. This chain uses TRBV27 with TRBJ2-2; 7 nucleotides line up with TRBD1. Sequencing was carried out using peripheral blood. CDR3 nucleotide sequence: TGTGCCAGCCTCGCTTGGACAGGTTCATTGGTTGCCGGGGAGCTGTTTTTT. Translating it yields CASLAWTGSLVAGELFF.